This record looks at one TCR beta chain sequence and its context. Which antigen it targets is not known. No clone much larger than this one lies a single base away; base qualities are absent. Inclusive of the bounding cysteine and phenylalanine, the CDR3 is 15 residues long. The sequence is cut down to CDR3 DNA, 45 bases in frame from base 1. The V end gives up 5 bases and the J end 4 bases, leaving 6 bases in the junction not matched to a gene. Sequences LNHDA (CDR1) and SQIVND (CDR2) are obtained from the germline V gene (reference sequence). TCRbeta CDR3 regions were amplified from genomic DNA by means of the immunoSEQ Assay, a bias-controlled multiplex PCR. Under the source paper's analysis protocol: The number of nucleated cells in each sample was estimated from the amplification of reference gene primers within the assay. To quantify the absolute abundance of each unique TCRbeta CDR3 rearrangement, sequence reads were collapsed and filtered. For each sample, productive Simpson clonality was calculated by taking the square root of Simpson's diversity index across productive rearrangements. TCRdb holds this immuneACCESS table with in-frame rearrangements only. Some clones are missing; in checked studies, unresolved V genes explain under half, and the rest has no known cause. V, J and clone size reflect that table, while D and trimming were determined from the DNA. This sample has about 110,000 clones in its table, and 85% of those were observed once. Around 4.1% of the sample belongs to the ten largest clones.

Each collaborating institution followed its own protocols to collect whole blood in K2EDTA tubes. For TCRbeta analysis, collaborator samples were shipped as frozen whole blood, as isolated PBMCs, or as DNA extracted from either sample type. These data originate in a study of blood T cell repertoires in COVID-19 (dated by TCRdb to the early 2020s). Describing the broader study: The collaborator samples originated in the United States, Italy and Spain and spanned the acute and convalescent phases of COVID-19. Where HLA class I and class II types were available, the types were taken from metadata supplied by the sample provider, not from assay-based typing. The repertoires were released in a freely available public database intended as a resource for research on the immune response to SARS-CoV-2. Samples were obtained from the ongoing ImmuneRACE study (first 160 participants) and from some 1,200 subjects provided by 6 global collaborators. The material from the prospective study consisted of cDNA or gDNA derived from T cells, B-cell-depleted T cells, or PBMCs. A de-identified subject ID, COVID-19 status, age in years and sex were almost always included in the sample metadata. Deeply sampled blood TCRbeta repertoires from subjects exposed to, actively infected with, or recovered from COVID-19 were included in the dataset.

Beyond this particular receptor, the publication reports: The amount of clinical and demographic metadata varied by source and participant and was provided uncurated.

Sequenced material: peripheral blood. The V and J genes are TRBV19 and TRBJ2-7; TRBD1 fits 12 bases in the junction. The receptor comes from a man aged 45-60 years with acute or convalescent COVID-19. The sequenced DNA is TGTGCCAGTAGTCTACCGGGACAGGGGGCTTACGAGCAGTACTTC. Translated, this is CASSLPGQGAYEQYF. Full variable domain (CDR3 extended with the reference TRBV19 and TRBJ2-7 proteins): DGGITQSPKYLFRKEGQNVTLSCEQNLNHDAMYWYRQDPGQGLRLIYYSQIVNDFQKGDIAEGYSVSREKKESFPLTVTSAQKNPTAFYLCASSLPGQGAYEQYFGPGTRLTVT.